This T cell receptor (beta chain) is drawn from a study of CD8+CD57+ T cells in acquired aplastic anemia (dated by TCRdb to about 2018). Describing the broader study: On average, sorted CD4+ and CD8+ cells yielded about 3 ug of extracted DNA, with a range of 0.2 to 27.4 ug. For healthy donor samples, the average read count was approximately 10 million for CD4+ cells and around 12 million for CD8+ cells.

TCR repertoires of sorted CD4+ and CD8+ blood T cells from severe aplastic anemia patients and healthy subjects were deep-sequenced in the study. Ficoll-Paque density gradient centrifugation was used to isolate peripheral blood mononuclear cells. CD4+ and CD8+ T cells were sorted by FACS or magnetic beads before DNA extraction. The CDR3 spans 13 residues, from the cysteine through the phenylalanine. Only the CDR3 DNA stays, 39 bases, in frame from base 1. V is shortened by 6 bases, J by 14 bases, and the region joining them spans 17 bases. CDR1 and CDR2 were assigned from the germline V gene as SNHLY and FYNNEI. This clonotype has only a few counts. Its binding antigen is unknown. The input lacks base qualities; no much larger clone sits a single base away. Findings and caveats that apply to the study as a whole: Patients and healthy controls showed no significant difference in CD8+ Simpson's diversity (P=0.060). Around 28 CD8+ CDR3 sequences were found to be shared between patients and controls, but these sequences appeared to be highly expressed in patients and within the immunodominant clones of the patients.

Genomic DNA served as template for TCR beta VDJ combination and CDR3 sequence profiling. An Illumina HiSeq 2000 was used for TCR repertoire sequencing. Concerning the study's data processing: TRBV/TRBJ rearrangement plots, CDR3 size and DJ length profiles, and Simpson's diversity index were used to assess repertoires. The immunodominant clone was defined as the most abundant DNA sequence in deep sequencing data. CDR3 amino acid sequences were screened for sharing across subjects and were compared with published repertoires and the VDJdb database. In-frame beta chains were kept once TCRdb had trimmed the public reads at Q25 with fastp and called clones with MiXCR. Identical CDR3 protein sequences are pooled into one entry, listed with their most common genes and DNA. The V and J calls follow TCRdb's processing rather than the paper's. This sample gives around 68,000 distinct CDR3 sequences in total; 45% to 60% of them show up just once. The top ten hold about 8.9% of the sample.

The receptor comes from a human donor in good health, serving as a control. Recombination linked TRBV2 to TRBJ1-6; no D segment can be confidently identified. Material for sequencing was sorted CD4+, CD8+, or CD8+CD57+ T cells (not recorded which) from PBMCs. The nucleotide sequence reads TGTGCCAGCAGGGTCAGTGAGGTCTTTGCCCTCCACTTT. This encodes CASRVSEVFALHF.